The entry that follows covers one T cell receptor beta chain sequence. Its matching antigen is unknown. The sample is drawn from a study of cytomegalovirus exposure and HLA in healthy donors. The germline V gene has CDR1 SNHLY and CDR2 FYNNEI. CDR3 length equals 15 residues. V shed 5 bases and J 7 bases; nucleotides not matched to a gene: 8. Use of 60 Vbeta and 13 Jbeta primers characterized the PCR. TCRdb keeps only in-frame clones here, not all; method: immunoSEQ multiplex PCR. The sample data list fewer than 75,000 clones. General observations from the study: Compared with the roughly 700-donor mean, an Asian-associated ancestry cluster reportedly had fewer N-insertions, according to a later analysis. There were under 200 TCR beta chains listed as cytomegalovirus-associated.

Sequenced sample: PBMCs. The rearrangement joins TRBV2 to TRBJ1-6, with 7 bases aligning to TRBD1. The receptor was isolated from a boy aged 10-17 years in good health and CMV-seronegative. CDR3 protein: CASSNTGVGNSPLHF. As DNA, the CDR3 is TGTGCCAGCAGTAATACAGGGGTTGGGAATTCACCCCTCCACTTT.